The 27 T cell receptor beta chains below come from one sample, sequenced in a study of T cells in Graves' hyperthyroidism and ophthalmopathy. Template material for amplifying TCR beta CDR3 regions consisted of RNA transcripts. With the HTBI primer set, the TCR CDR3 went through a first round of RT-PCR. Via MiXCR, TCRdb re-called the multiplex PCR reads, giving one row per CDR3 protein. The sample gives around 33,000 distinct CDR3 sequences, approximately 50% of which show up once; approximately 6.2% is in the top ten. The sequenced sample was blood. The receptors shown here come from a woman in her forties or fifties with Graves' hyperthyroidism that later progressed to Graves' ophthalmopathy.

This clonotype was picked up many times. The chain links TRBV6-2 or TRBV6-3 to TRBJ2-7; D remains ambiguous. This CDR3 comprises 14 residues. V dropped 7 bases and J dropped 3 bases, with 16 bases sitting between them. CDR1 and CDR2 (germline): MNHEY, SVGEGT. The CDR3 protein is CASTKWLTVYEQYF. Here the CDR3 DNA reads TGTGCCAGCACAAAGTGGCTCACAGTCTACGAGCAGTACTTC.

V gene TRBV10-1 combines with J gene TRBJ1-5; a possible D gene is TRBD1 (5 bases). The CDR3 is 13 amino acids. Germline loops: CDR1 WNHNN, CDR2 SYGVQD (reference sequence). Trimming pared 6 bases from V and 5 bases from J, leaving 11 bases between. The CDR3 DNA reads as TGCGCCAGCAGGGCAGGGCTGGATCAGCCCCAGCATTTT. It codes for CASRAGLDQPQHF.

This clonotype was found many times. The J gene is TRBJ2-2, the V gene TRBV19; TRBD1 is a possible D gene (5 bases). From germline, CDR1 is LNHDA and CDR2 SQIVND (reference sequence). CDR3 length equals 13 residues. With 10 bases removed from V and 0 bases from J, the gap between germline ends came to 9 bases. The CDR3 DNA is TGTGCCATACGGACAACGAACACCGGGGAGCTGTTTTTT. Translated, it gives CAIRTTNTGELFF.

On this clonotype itself: The conserved final phenylalanine or tryptophan is absent from the CDR3, which likely points to a read error. This chain connects TRBV5-4 to TRBJ2-1, with D perhaps TRBD2 (6 bases). This CDR3 is built from 16 residues. The V gene's germline CDR1 is SGHNT and CDR2 YYREEE (reference sequence). The V and J ends lost 0 bases and 5 bases respectively, with 15 bases between them. CDR3 in amino acids: CASSLAGSSANNEQFL. The CDR3 DNA sequence: TGTGCCAGCAGCTTGGCCGGATCTAGCGCCAACAATGAGCAGTTCTTA.

The sample holds many counts of this clonotype. The CDR3 DNA reads TGTGCCAGCAGCTCCCAGGGTGTCAATGAGCAGTTCTTC. As protein: CASSSQGVNEQFF. The J gene is TRBJ2-1, the V gene TRBV11-1; maybe TRBD1 (5 bases). CDR1 and CDR2 from the germline V gene are SGHAT and FQDESV (reference sequence). There are 13 residues in the CDR3. V was clipped by 4 bases and J by 6 bases, with 10 bases between them.

For this clonotype: This may stem from a read error, because a much larger clone lies one nucleotide away. CDR3 DNA sequence: TGTGCCAGCAGACTATCCGGGACCTGCCCCTACAATGAGCAGTTCTTC. Protein product: CASRLSGTCPYNEQFF. The chain is built from TRBV27 and TRBJ2-1; D possibly matches TRBD1 or TRBD2 (5 bases each). CDR1 is MNHEY, CDR2 SMNVEV, per germline (reference sequence). Trimming removed 6 bases at V and 2 bases at J, with 17 bases between. The CDR3 is made up of 16 amino acids.

As for this clonotype: One base away lies a much larger clone, so this may be a sequencing read error. The chain employs TRBV6-4 and TRBJ2-3; TRBD1 matches 8 bases. The CDR3 totals 15 residues. Germline CDR1 MRHNA, CDR2 SNTAGT. Trimming removed 5 bases from V and 1 base from J; junction bases left unmatched: 5. The CDR3 here is CASSLRGQGTDTQYF. The CDR3 coding sequence is TGTGCCAGCAGTTTAAGGGGACAGGGCACAGATACGCAGTATTTT.

Ten or more counts support this clonotype. V gene TRBV4-1 combines with J gene TRBJ2-5; possibly TRBD1 or TRBD2 for D (6 bases each). Germline V gene data show CDR1 as MGHRA and CDR2 as YSYEKL. Trimming pared 0 bases from V and 5 bases from J, leaving 13 bases between. The CDR3 spans 15 residues. The CDR3 is CASSQDIQGRETQYF. CDR3 sequence (DNA): TGCGCCAGCAGCCAAGATATTCAGGGGAGGGAGACCCAGTACTTC.

This clonotype counts as medium-sized. This chain connects TRBV7-3 to TRBJ2-7; D possibly corresponds to TRBD2 (5 bases). In germline, CDR1 is SGHTA, CDR2 FQGTGA. Trimming stripped 5 bases from V and 2 bases from J, with 16 bases between. The CDR3 length is 15 residues. CDR3 sequence: CASSQAGGQTYEQYF. The CDR3 nucleotides are TGTGCCAGCAGCCAAGCAGGCGGGCAGACCTACGAGCAGTACTTC.

This chain uses TRBV20-1 with TRBJ1-6, with 7 bases lining up with TRBD1. The CDR3 has 15 residues. Germline V gene data show CDR1 as DFQATT and CDR2 as SNEGSKA (reference sequence). Unmatched junction bases numbered 7, after V lost 2 bases and J lost 6 bases. The CDR3 region has the DNA TGCAGTGCTAGAATCGAGACAGGGAGTAATTCACCCCTCCACTTT. It translates to CSARIETGSNSPLHF.

As for this clonotype: The missing conserved phenylalanine or tryptophan at the end of this CDR3 makes a read error likely. The genes are TRBV6-2 or TRBV6-3 and TRBJ1-4; D ambiguous. The CDR3 has 12 residues. The germline V gene encodes CDR1 MNHEY and CDR2 SVGEGT. CDR3 coding DNA: TGTGCCAGCAGACATAGTAATGAAAAGCTGTTTTTG. Residues: CASRHSNEKLFL.

Ten or more counts support this clonotype. The rearrangement links TRBV5-1 to TRBJ1-1; D unresolved. Germline loops: CDR1 SGHRS, CDR2 YFSETQ. The CDR3 has 12 residues. Trimming shortened V by 5 bases and J by 0 bases, and 5 bases separated the two germline ends. In DNA, the CDR3 is TGCGCCAGCAGTAAACTGAACACTGAAGCTTTCTTT. Translating it yields CASSKLNTEAFF.

A note on this clonotype: One end of the junction does not line up with germline, which may come from a read error. The CDR3 sequence is CAGSYGPGSFLNEQFF. In nucleotides, the CDR3 is TGTGCCGGCAGTTATGGACCGGGGTCATTTCTCAATGAGCAGTTCTTC. The chain couples TRBV7-9 to TRBJ2-1; D may be TRBD2 (5 bases). The CDR3 length is 16 residues. CDR1 is SEHNR, CDR2 FQNEAQ, per germline (reference sequence).

This clonotype has ten or more counts. This chain links TRBV12-3 or TRBV12-4 with TRBJ2-1; D is ambiguous. The CDR3 extends over 13 amino acids. With 3 bases removed from V and 9 bases from J, the gap between germline ends came to 12 bases. The CDR3 DNA is TGTGCCAGCAGTTTTGTGGGGTCATCTGAGCAGTTCTTC. Protein: CASSFVGSSEQFF.

The V call is TRBV10-1, the J call TRBJ2-3, with 14 positions matching TRBD2. The CDR3 consists of 15 residues. V was clipped by 10 bases and J by 2 bases; unmatched bases: 5. CDR1 and CDR2 from the germline V gene are WNHNN and SYGVQD (reference sequence). In DNA form, the CDR3 reads TGCGCCACCGGACTAGCGGGAGGTGACACAGATACGCAGTATTTT. The encoded protein is CATGLAGGDTDTQYF.

This chain joins TRBV3-1 and TRBJ2-5, with 10 bases lining up with TRBD2. The CDR3 has 17 amino acids. Germline lookup yields CDR1 LGHDT and CDR2 YNNKEL (reference sequence). V was pared by 2 bases and J by 1 base, with 7 bases of the junction left unmatched. The CDR3 loop is CASSQRLAGELQETQYF. DNA for the CDR3: TGTGCCAGCAGCCAAAGGCTAGCGGGAGAACTCCAAGAGACCCAGTACTTC.

The V call is TRBV18, the J call TRBJ2-7; 8 bases fit TRBD2. Germline CDR1 is KGHSH and CDR2 is LQKENI. CDR3 length equals 18 residues. Trimming at V came to 3 bases and at J to 5 bases, leaving 18 bases not matched to a gene. CDR3 amino acids: CASSPSGAERSRAHEQYF. In nucleotides, the CDR3 is TGTGCCAGCTCACCTAGCGGGGCGGAACGATCGAGGGCCCACGAGCAGTACTTC.

This clonotype was counted at least ten times. The gene calls are TRBV7-9 and TRBJ1-5; 8 bases match TRBD1. CDR3 length: 16 residues. Germline V lookup: CDR1 SEHNR, CDR2 FQNEAQ (reference sequence). Trimming removed 5 bases from V and 5 bases from J; junction bases left unmatched: 11. CDR3 DNA: TGTGCCAGCAGCACCACCGGACAGGGAAGCTATCAGCCCCAGCATTTT. This codes for CASSTTGQGSYQPQHF.

On this clonotype itself: It is likely a read error, because the conserved phenylalanine at the end of the CDR3 is missing. The V and J genes are TRBV7-9 and TRBJ2-7; D remains unclear. Germline CDR1 and CDR2: SEHNR and FQNEAQ (reference sequence). The CDR3 consists of 11 residues. With 5 bases removed from V and 8 bases from J, the gap between germline ends came to 10 bases. CDR3: CASSLVRKQYY. CDR3 nucleotides: TGTGCCAGCAGCCTAGTTCGCAAGCAGTACTAC.

In DNA, the CDR3 is TGTGCCATCAGTCGGACTAGCGGGAGGAATGAGCAGTTCTTC. Its translation is CAISRTSGRNEQFF. V is TRBV10-3 and J is TRBJ2-1; 14 bases are shared with TRBD2. The CDR3 sequence is 14 residues long. V trimming: 5 bases; J trimming: 7 bases; junction bases outside the gene matches: 1. CDR1 and CDR2 (germline): ENHRY, SYGVKD.

The gene calls are TRBV7-3 and TRBJ2-7, with a possible D match to TRBD2 (6 bases). CDR1 and CDR2 from the germline V gene are SGHTA and FQGTGA. The CDR3 spans 12 residues. The V end was cut by 5 bases, the J end by 7 bases, with 12 bases between. CDR3 sequence reads: CASSELAEEQYF. CDR3 sequence (DNA): TGTGCCAGCAGCGAACTAGCAGAAGAGCAGTACTTC.

The chain uses TRBV20-1 and TRBJ2-7; 9 nucleotides match TRBD2. Losses at the gene ends were 1 base for V and 3 bases for J; bases not matched to a gene: 7. Germline V lookup: CDR1 DFQATT, CDR2 SNEGSKA (reference sequence). CDR3 length equals 15 residues. Here the CDR3 reads CSARAGTSSFYEQYF. The CDR3 bases are TGCAGTGCTAGAGCCGGGACTAGCAGCTTCTACGAGCAGTACTTC.

This clonotype was counted many times. The chain joins TRBV24-1 to TRBJ2-3; D is unclear. Trimming took 3 bases from V and 0 from J, leaving 15 bases between them. The V gene's germline CDR1 is KGHDR and CDR2 SFDVKD. There are 17 residues in the CDR3. The CDR3 sequence is CATSDRFKTTSTDTQYF. Here the CDR3 DNA reads TGTGCCACCAGTGATAGATTTAAAACAACGAGCACAGATACGCAGTATTTT.

This clonotype has a count of ten or more. V usage is TRBV4-1 and J usage is TRBJ2-7; D not resolved. The germline V and J ends were trimmed by 1 base and 6 bases, with 16 bases remaining between them. Germline CDR1 and CDR2: MGHRA and YSYEKL. CDR3 length equals 15 residues. CDR3 residues: CASSQAENRFFEQYF. The CDR3 nucleotides read TGCGCCAGCAGCCAAGCCGAGAACCGTTTTTTCGAGCAGTACTTC.

V is TRBV7-2 and J is TRBJ2-7; 9 bases match TRBD1. This CDR3 is 16 amino acids long. Germline loops: CDR1 SGHTA, CDR2 FQGNSA. With V trimmed by 5 bases and J by 4 bases, 12 bases remained unmatched. For the CDR3, the DNA is TGTGCCAGCAGCCAAGCCGGGGGGACAGGGCTTTACGAGCAGTACTTC. Protein: CASSQAGGTGLYEQYF.

This clonotype showed up just once. The junction departs from germline at one end; a sequencing error may be responsible. This chain joins TRBV6-1 and TRBJ1-6; D uncertain. CDR1 MNHNS and CDR2 SASEGT come from the germline V gene. The CDR3 sequence is 13 residues long. The CDR3 coding sequence is TGTGCCAGCAGTGATCAGGCCAATTCACCCCTCCACTTC. As protein: CASSDQANSPLHF.

The chain has TRBV9 and TRBJ2-5; 10 bases fit TRBD1. This CDR3 is built from 14 residues. Germline-derived CDR1 and CDR2 are SGDLS and YYNGEE. Germline trimming cut 5 bases from V and 5 bases from J; bases unmatched to any gene: 6. CDR3 residues: CASREGQGRETQYF. In nucleotides, the CDR3 is TGTGCCAGCAGAGAGGGACAGGGGCGCGAGACCCAGTACTTC.